This section outlines one T cell receptor (beta chain) sequence together with its context. The data originate from a study of PD-L1 blockade in urothelial cancer. Study as a whole: About nine tenths of the roughly 30 patients were men whose urothelial cancer was bladder-origin. Analyses were performed on blood at 3 weeks after treatment start (the second dose) and at 6 weeks.

This CDR3 is 14 amino acids long. V was cut by 6 bases and J by 0 bases, with 12 bases left in between. CDR1 is MNHEY and CDR2 is SVGAGI in the germline V gene. This table comes from immunoSEQ multiplex PCR, and its TCRdb copy is limited to in-frame clones, with some not included. The table lists about 30,000 clones, roughly 87% of them singletons. Specified time point: peripheral blood 6 weeks after treatment start. Pretreatment and on-treatment samples were taken, numbering 1 to 8 per patient. The sequence came from a man at least 80 years old with urothelial cancer. The genes are TRBV6-5 and TRBJ2-7; D remains unclear. Sequencing used PBMCs, obtained around atezolizumab (anti-PD-L1) treatment. The CDR3, as DNA: TGTGCCAGCAGCCGAGCAGGTTTCTCCTACGAGCAGTACTTC. It codes for CASSRAGFSYEQYF.